This T cell receptor beta chain was sequenced during a study of T cell repertoires in cytomegalovirus infection. A few counts support this clonotype. TCRdb itself ran the reads through MiXCR, one entry per CDR3 protein. Of more than 400,000 distinct CDR3 sequences listed, about 25% are singletons. Germline V gene data show CDR1 as MNHEY and CDR2 as SVGAGI. The CDR3 sequence is 15 residues long. V was trimmed by 3 bases and J by 0 bases, leaving 11 bases between them. The sequence derives from a human donor in good health (CMV status not recorded). Some clones in this sample may be carry-over from other donors' samples. The V gene is TRBV6-5, the J gene TRBJ2-5, with TRBD1 as a possible D gene (5 bases). Sequencing used PBMCs. CDR3: CASSYWGPHQETQYF. CDR3 nucleotide sequence: TGTGCCAGCAGTTATTGGGGCCCACACCAAGAGACCCAGTACTTC.